These 10 T cell receptor beta chains were all obtained from the same sample, sequenced in a study of blood T cell repertoires in COVID-19. Generated by immunoSEQ multiplex PCR, the TCRdb table keeps only in-frame clones and is missing some. The repertoire has 70,000 to 95,000 clones, 70% to 85% of them found once; the top ten carry less than 15%. The sample consisted of peripheral blood. These receptors all come from a human donor in a cohort sampled during active COVID-19.

The rearrangement uses TRBV3-1 (or the pseudogene TRBV3-2) and TRBJ2-3; TRBD2 matches at 9 bases. CDR1 is LGHDT and CDR2 is YNNKEL in the germline V gene (reference sequence). V trimming: 2 bases; J trimming: 4 bases; junction bases outside the gene matches: 13. The CDR3 has 18 residues. This CDR3 reads CASSQILGQRGDPDTQYF. CDR3 DNA sequence: TGTGCCAGCAGCCAAATCTTGGGTCAGCGGGGGGACCCAGATACGCAGTATTTT.

The rearrangement joins TRBV6-6 to TRBJ2-1; the D gene is possibly TRBD1 (5 bases). The CDR3 is 13 residues long. Germline values: CDR1 MNHNY, CDR2 SVGAGI (reference sequence). Trimming removed 6 bases at V and 4 bases at J, with 10 bases between. The CDR3 DNA reads as TGTGCCAGCAGCTGGGGCTCATACAATGAGCAGTTCTTC. It translates to CASSWGSYNEQFF.

This clone was observed many times. The same CDR3 can be traced to other DNA sequences in this sample. The chain has TRBV7-3 and TRBJ1-6; the D gene is possibly TRBD1 (6 bases). The germline V and J ends were trimmed by 2 bases and 4 bases, with 9 bases remaining between them. Germline V gene sequence: CDR1 SGHTA, CDR2 FQGTGA. This CDR3 is built from 15 residues. CDR3 sequence (DNA): TGTGCCAGCAGCTTAGGGACATCATATAATTCACCCCTCCACTTT. It encodes CASSLGTSYNSPLHF.

This chain joins TRBV7-8 and TRBJ1-6; 9 nucleotides align to TRBD1. This CDR3 spans 16 amino acids. Germline loops: CDR1 SGHVS, CDR2 FQNEAQ. J was trimmed by 9 bases and V by 5 bases; bases with no gene match: 11. Here the CDR3 reads CASSTEWGTGSSPLHF. DNA for the CDR3: TGTGCCAGCAGCACAGAATGGGGGACAGGGAGTTCACCCCTCCACTTT.

The V call is TRBV5-6, the J call TRBJ1-2; D is possibly TRBD1 (6 bases). The CDR3 length is 13 residues. The V gene lost 4 bases and the J gene lost 7 bases, with 14 bases spanning the gap. CDR1 and CDR2 (germline): SGHDT, YYEEEE. The chain's CDR3 is CASSVTGTFGYTF. CDR3 sequence (DNA): TGTGCCAGCAGCGTGACAGGCACATTTGGCTACACCTTC.

The chain recombines TRBV7-2 with TRBJ2-7, with D unclear. Germline-derived CDR1 and CDR2 are SGHTA and FQGNSA. There are 14 residues in the CDR3. Trimming pared 2 bases from V and 5 bases from J, leaving 13 bases between. The CDR3 here is CASSLLLQFHEQYF. The CDR3 DNA is TGTGCCAGCAGCTTACTCTTACAGTTCCACGAGCAGTACTTC.

This rearrangement joins TRBV7-2 to TRBJ2-3; 7 bases map to TRBD1. Germline CDR1 SGHTA, CDR2 FQGNSA. J gave up 2 bases and V 5 bases, and 7 bases lay outside the gene matches. The CDR3 covers 15 residues. CDR3 coding DNA: TGTGCCAGCAGCCCATGGGACAGCATCACAGATACGCAGTATTTT. Protein sequence: CASSPWDSITDTQYF.

The genes are TRBV20-1 and TRBJ2-1, with TRBD2 matching over 10 bases. After removal of 3 bases from V and 7 bases from J, the junction contained 3 bases not matched to a gene. Germline V CDR1 and CDR2: DFQATT, SNEGSKA (reference sequence). The CDR3 totals 13 residues. The CDR3 region has the DNA TGCAGTGCTAGTCTAGCGGGGGTGAATGAGCAGTTCTTC. This sequence encodes CSASLAGVNEQFF.

The gene calls are TRBV28 and TRBJ2-3, with TRBD2 as a possible D gene (5 bases). Trimming took 6 bases from V and 6 from J, leaving 25 bases between them. This CDR3 is built from 17 residues. Germline V gene data show CDR1 as MDHEN and CDR2 as SYDVKM. The CDR3 nucleotides are TGTGCCAGCAGCAAAATCACGACCGGGAAAAGGAGGGATACGCAGTATTTT. Its protein is CASSKITTGKRRDTQYF.

The chain joins TRBV15 to TRBJ2-1, with TRBD1 matching over 8 bases. Trimming removed 4 bases from V and 6 bases from J; junction bases left unmatched: 8. The CDR3 covers 15 residues. The V gene's germline CDR1 is LNHNV and CDR2 YYDKDF (reference sequence). The CDR3 loop is CATSTPGQGTNEQFF. The CDR3 coding sequence is TGTGCCACCAGCACCCCCGGACAGGGAACCAATGAGCAGTTCTTC. Supplemented by reference TRBV15 and TRBJ2-1, the full variable domain reads DAMVIQNPRYQVTQFGKPVTLSCSQTLNHNVMYWYQQKSSQAPKLLFHYYDKDFNNEADTPDNFQSRRPNTSFCFLDIRSPGLGDTAMYLCATSTPGQGTNEQFFGPGTRLTVL.